A single T cell receptor beta chain is shown here with its context. This sample is drawn from a study of metastatic and nonmetastatic thyroid tumors. Across the whole study: Malignant and benign thyroid patients had repertoires compared in peripheral blood and tumor or nodule tissue.

Source study methods: The distant-metastasis classifier for papillary thyroid cancer was built from CDR3 differences across clinicopathological groups. TCRdb re-processed the PCR reads through MiXCR. These V and J calls originate from TCRdb's pipeline instead of the authors' own analysis. The profile covers 30,000 to 40,000 clones, with roughly 27% appearing a single time and 8% to 10% taken by the ten largest. Patients were all untreated before their thyroid surgery. Per germline, CDR1 SGHTA and CDR2 FQGNSA. CDR3 length: 14 amino acids. V lost 3 bases to trimming and J lost 6 bases, with 12 bases between them.

Source material: blood. The TCR comes from a female donor with papillary thyroid cancer or a benign thyroid nodule (not recorded which). Some clones in this sample may be carry-over from other donors' samples. The V and J genes are TRBV7-2 and TRBJ1-5; a weak D match, TRBD1 (5 bases). As DNA, the CDR3 is TGTGCCAGCAGCTTCGGGGGGGTAGTTCAGCCCCAGCATTTT. It codes for CASSFGGVVQPQHF.